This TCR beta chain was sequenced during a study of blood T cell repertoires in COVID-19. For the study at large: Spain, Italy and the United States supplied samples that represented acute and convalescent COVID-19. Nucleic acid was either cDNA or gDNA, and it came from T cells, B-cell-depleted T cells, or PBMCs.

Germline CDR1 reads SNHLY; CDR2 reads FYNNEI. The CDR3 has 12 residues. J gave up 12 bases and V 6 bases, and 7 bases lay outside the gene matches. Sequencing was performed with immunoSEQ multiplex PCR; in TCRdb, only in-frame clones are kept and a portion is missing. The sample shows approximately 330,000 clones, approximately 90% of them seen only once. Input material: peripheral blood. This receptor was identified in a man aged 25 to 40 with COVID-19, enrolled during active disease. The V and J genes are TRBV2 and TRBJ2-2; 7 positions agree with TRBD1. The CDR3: CASSPDRVKLFF. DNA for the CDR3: TGTGCCAGCAGCCCCGACAGGGTAAAGCTGTTTTTT.